Sequencing of this T cell receptor (beta chain) was carried out in a study of cytomegalovirus exposure and HLA in healthy donors. This table comes from immunoSEQ multiplex PCR, and its TCRdb copy is limited to in-frame clones, with some not included. The sample carries about 310,000 clones, approximately 85% recorded once. Per germline, CDR1 MNHNY and CDR2 SVGAGI (reference sequence). Trimming cost V 8 bases and J 5 bases, with 7 bases left between them. The CDR3 consists of 12 residues. The chain is built from TRBV6-6 and TRBJ1-6; D not certain. Specimen: PBMCs. The receptor comes from a man aged 30 to 45 in good health and CMV-seronegative. CDR3 in DNA: TGTGCCAGCTTGGGAGATAATTCACCCCTCCACTTT. Its translation is CASLGDNSPLHF.